This passage covers 9 T cell receptor beta chains from one sample sequenced in a study of CD8+ T cells in alopecia areata. Treatment described: oral pan-JAK inhibitor, 5-10 mg twice daily. cDNA serving as the sequencing template came from extracted, reverse transcribed RNA. The protocol was immunoSEQ multiplex PCR, while the TCRdb copy is restricted to in-frame clones and leaves out a portion. The table lists 95,000 to 120,000 clones, roughly 50% of them singletons, with 3% to 4% in the top ten. This specimen was CD4+ T cells sorted from blood, taken at week 24, from a patient treated with tofacitinib. These receptors came from a human donor with alopecia areata.

The chain joins TRBV6-1 to TRBJ2-7, with 11 bases lining up with TRBD1. The CDR3 loop spans 16 amino acids. Germline assignment: CDR1 MNHNS and CDR2 SASEGT. V trimming: 2 bases; J trimming: 7 bases; junction bases outside the gene matches: 10. CDR3 loop: CASSETRTGGRGEQYF. In DNA form, the CDR3 reads TGTGCCAGCAGTGAAACCCGGACAGGGGGCAGAGGGGAGCAGTACTTC.

This sequence joins TRBV7-9 and TRBJ1-6; D is perhaps TRBD1 (5 bases). Germline V gives CDR1 SEHNR, CDR2 FQNEAQ (reference sequence). V was cut by 2 bases and J by 7 bases, with 12 bases left in between. CDR3 size: 15 residues. The CDR3 protein is CASSLLGLQNSPLHF. CDR3 in DNA: TGTGCCAGCAGCTTATTGGGGCTACAGAATTCACCCCTCCACTTT.

This clone came up once. The J gene is TRBJ2-3, the V gene TRBV5-4; D is unclear. The CDR3 is made up of 15 amino acids. The germline V gene has CDR1 SGHNT and CDR2 YYREEE (reference sequence). The germline V and J ends were trimmed by 4 bases and 5 bases, with 17 bases remaining between them. As DNA, the CDR3 is TGTGCCAGCAGCACCGGAGTTGGGGTAATAGATACGCAGTATTTT. Protein sequence: CASSTGVGVIDTQYF. The full variable domain, its missing parts supplied by reference TRBV5-4 and TRBJ2-3, is ETGVTQSPTHLIKTRGQQVTLRCSSQSGHNTVSWYQQALGQGPQFIFQYYREEENGRGNFPPRFSGLQFPNYSSELNVNALELDDSALYLCASSTGVGVIDTQYFGPGTRLTVL.

The rearrangement links TRBV5-6 to TRBJ1-5, with D unresolved. Germline V lookup: CDR1 SGHDT, CDR2 YYEEEE. The CDR3 consists of 13 residues. Deletions cut 4 bases from V and 2 bases from J, with 7 bases between. CDR3 region: CASSMGRNQPQHF. The CDR3 region has the DNA TGTGCCAGCAGCATGGGCCGCAATCAGCCCCAGCATTTT.

This chain connects TRBV27 to TRBJ1-1, with D hard to call. Germline CDR1 is MNHEY and CDR2 is SMNVEV (reference sequence). V was pared by 3 bases and J by 1 base, with 12 bases between. The length of the CDR3 is 15 residues. CDR3 DNA sequence: TGTGCCAGCAGTTTCGTTTCGGCAGGGAACACTGAAGCTTTCTTT. Translation gives CASSFVSAGNTEAFF.

In the case of this clone: Germline is not matched at one junction end, which may reflect a read error. The J gene is TRBJ2-5, the V gene TRBV7-2, with unresolved D. This CDR3 is 14 amino acids long. Germline V gene lookup returns CDR1 SGHTA and CDR2 FQGNSA. For the CDR3, the DNA is TGTGCCAGCAGCTTAGGAGGTGACCAACAGACCCAGTACTTC. Translated: CASSLGGDQQTQYF.

This chain joins TRBV30 and TRBJ2-5; D not resolved. The V and J ends lost 1 base and 0 bases respectively, with 12 bases between them. In germline, CDR1 is GTSNPN, CDR2 SVGIG (reference sequence). CDR3 size: 15 residues. The CDR3 region is CAWSDPAGHQETQYF. Here the CDR3 DNA reads TGTGCCTGGAGTGATCCGGCCGGGCACCAAGAGACCCAGTACTTC.

V and J are TRBV6-5 and TRBJ2-5; tentatively, D is TRBD1 or TRBD2 (5 bases each). The V gene's germline CDR1 is MNHEY and CDR2 SVGAGI. This CDR3 has 16 residues. Trimming took 4 bases from V and 1 from J, leaving 16 bases between them. The CDR3 loop is CASSSPRDLSQETQYF. The CDR3 DNA is TGTGCCAGCAGTTCGCCCCGGGACCTGAGCCAAGAGACCCAGTACTTC.

This clone came up a few times. The chain is built from TRBV19 and TRBJ2-1; the D is unclear. Between the trimmed V and J ends, which lost 6 bases and 6 bases, there was a span of 12 bases. This CDR3 has 13 amino acids. Looked up from germline, CDR1 is LNHDA and CDR2 is SQIVND (reference sequence). The CDR3 loop reads CASSIMIRNEQFF. Written as DNA, the CDR3 is TGTGCCAGTAGCATTATGATCCGCAATGAGCAGTTCTTC.